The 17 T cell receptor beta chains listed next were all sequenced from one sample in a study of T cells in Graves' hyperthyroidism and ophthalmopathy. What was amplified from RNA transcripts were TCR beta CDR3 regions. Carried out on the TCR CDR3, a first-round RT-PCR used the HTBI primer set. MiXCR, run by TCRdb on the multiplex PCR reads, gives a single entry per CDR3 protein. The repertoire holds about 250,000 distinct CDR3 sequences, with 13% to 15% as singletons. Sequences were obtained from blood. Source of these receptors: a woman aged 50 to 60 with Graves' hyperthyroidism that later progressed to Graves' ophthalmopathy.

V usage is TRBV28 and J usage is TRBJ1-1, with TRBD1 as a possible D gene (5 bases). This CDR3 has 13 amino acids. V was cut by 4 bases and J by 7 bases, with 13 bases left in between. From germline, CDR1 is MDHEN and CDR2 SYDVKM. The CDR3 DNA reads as TGTGCCAGCAGTTCCCCTGGACAAGATGAAGCTTTCTTT. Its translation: CASSSPGQDEAFF.

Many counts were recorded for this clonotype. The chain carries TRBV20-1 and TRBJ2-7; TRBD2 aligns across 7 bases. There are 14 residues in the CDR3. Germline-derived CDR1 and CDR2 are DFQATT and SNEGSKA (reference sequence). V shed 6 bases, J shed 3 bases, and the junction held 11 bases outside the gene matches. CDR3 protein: CSAEPGTNNYEQYF. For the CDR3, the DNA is TGCAGTGCGGAGCCCGGGACTAATAACTACGAGCAGTACTTC.

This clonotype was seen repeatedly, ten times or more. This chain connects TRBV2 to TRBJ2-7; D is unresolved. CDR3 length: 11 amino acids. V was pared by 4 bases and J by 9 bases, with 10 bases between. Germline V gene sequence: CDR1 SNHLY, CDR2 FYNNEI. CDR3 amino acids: CASSVEPGQYF. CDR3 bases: TGTGCCAGCAGTGTGGAACCGGGGCAGTACTTC.

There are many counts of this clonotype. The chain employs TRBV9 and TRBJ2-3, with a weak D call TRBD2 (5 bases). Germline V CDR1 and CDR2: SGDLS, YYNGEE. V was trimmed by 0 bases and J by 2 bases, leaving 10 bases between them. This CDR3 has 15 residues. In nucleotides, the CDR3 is TGTGCCAGCAGCGTAGGGGGAGACTACACAGATACGCAGTATTTT. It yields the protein CASSVGGDYTDTQYF.

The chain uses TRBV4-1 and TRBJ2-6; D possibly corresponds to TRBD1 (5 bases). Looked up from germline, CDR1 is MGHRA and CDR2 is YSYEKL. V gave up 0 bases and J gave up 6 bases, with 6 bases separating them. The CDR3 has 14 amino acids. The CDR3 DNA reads TGCGCCAGCAGCCAAGAAGGACAGGCCAACGTCCTGACTTTC. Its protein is CASSQEGQANVLTF.

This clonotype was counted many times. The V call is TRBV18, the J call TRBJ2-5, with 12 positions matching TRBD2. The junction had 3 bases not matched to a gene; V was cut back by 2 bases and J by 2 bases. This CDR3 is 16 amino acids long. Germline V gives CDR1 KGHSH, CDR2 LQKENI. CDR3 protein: CASSPILAGGQETQYF. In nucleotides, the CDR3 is TGTGCCAGCTCACCAATCCTAGCGGGAGGGCAAGAGACCCAGTACTTC.

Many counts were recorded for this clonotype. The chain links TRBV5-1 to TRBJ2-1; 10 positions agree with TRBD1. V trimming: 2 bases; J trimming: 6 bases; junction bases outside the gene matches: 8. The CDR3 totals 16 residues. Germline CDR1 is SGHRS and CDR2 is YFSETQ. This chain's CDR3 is CASSFPERTGGNEQFF. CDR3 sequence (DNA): TGCGCCAGCAGCTTTCCGGAAAGGACAGGGGGCAATGAGCAGTTCTTC.

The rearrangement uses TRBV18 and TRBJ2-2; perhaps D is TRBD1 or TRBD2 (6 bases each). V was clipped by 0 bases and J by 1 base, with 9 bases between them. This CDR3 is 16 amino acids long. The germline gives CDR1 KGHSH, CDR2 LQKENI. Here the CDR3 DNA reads TGTGCCAGCTCACCACCCGGGGGCCTGAACACCGGGGAGCTGTTTTTT. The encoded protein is CASSPPGGLNTGELFF.

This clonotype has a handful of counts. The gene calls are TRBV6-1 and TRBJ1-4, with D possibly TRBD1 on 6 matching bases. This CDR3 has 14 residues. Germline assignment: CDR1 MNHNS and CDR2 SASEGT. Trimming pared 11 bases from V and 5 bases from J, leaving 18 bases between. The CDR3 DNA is TGTGCCTGCGGACAGAGGGACGTGAATGAAAAACTGTTTTTT. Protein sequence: CACGQRDVNEKLFF.

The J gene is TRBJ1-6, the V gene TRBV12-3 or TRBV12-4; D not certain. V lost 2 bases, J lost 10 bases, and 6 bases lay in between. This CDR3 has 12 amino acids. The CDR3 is CASSLRESPLHF. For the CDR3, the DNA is TGTGCCAGCAGTTTAAGGGAATCACCCCTCCACTTT.

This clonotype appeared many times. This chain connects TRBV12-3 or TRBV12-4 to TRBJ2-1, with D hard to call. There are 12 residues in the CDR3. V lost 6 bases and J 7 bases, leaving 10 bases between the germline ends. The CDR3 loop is CASRTQGNEQFF. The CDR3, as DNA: TGTGCCAGCAGGACGCAAGGGAATGAGCAGTTCTTC.

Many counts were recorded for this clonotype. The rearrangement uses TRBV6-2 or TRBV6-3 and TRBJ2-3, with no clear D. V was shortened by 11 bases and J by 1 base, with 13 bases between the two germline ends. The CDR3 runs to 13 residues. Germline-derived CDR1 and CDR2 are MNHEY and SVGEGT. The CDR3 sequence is CACLDPGTDTQYF. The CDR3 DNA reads TGTGCCTGCCTAGACCCGGGCACAGATACGCAGTATTTT.

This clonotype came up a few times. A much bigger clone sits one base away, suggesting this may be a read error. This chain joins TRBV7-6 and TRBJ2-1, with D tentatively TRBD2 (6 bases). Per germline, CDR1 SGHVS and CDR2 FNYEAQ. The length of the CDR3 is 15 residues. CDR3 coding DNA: TGTGCCGGCAGTGTATCGGGGACTTATAACAATGAGCAGTTCTTC. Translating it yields CAGSVSGTYNNEQFF.

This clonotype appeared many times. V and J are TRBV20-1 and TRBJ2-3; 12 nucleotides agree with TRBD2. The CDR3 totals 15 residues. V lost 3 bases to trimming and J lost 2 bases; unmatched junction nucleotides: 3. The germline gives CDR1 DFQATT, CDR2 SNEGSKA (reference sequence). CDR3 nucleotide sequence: TGCAGTGCTAGGACTAGCGGGAGTCTCACAGATACGCAGTATTTT. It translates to CSARTSGSLTDTQYF.

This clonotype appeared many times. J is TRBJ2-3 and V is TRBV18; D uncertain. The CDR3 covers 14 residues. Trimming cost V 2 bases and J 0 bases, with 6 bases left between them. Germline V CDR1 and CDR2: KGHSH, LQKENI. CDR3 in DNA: TGTGCCAGCTCACCAGACATAAGCACAGATACGCAGTATTTT. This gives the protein CASSPDISTDTQYF.

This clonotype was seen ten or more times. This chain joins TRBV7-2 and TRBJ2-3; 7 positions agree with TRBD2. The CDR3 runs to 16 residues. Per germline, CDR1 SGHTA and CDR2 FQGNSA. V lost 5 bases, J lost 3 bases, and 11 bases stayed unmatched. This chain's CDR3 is CASSRTGGGGTDTQYF. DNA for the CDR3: TGTGCCAGCAGCCGCACAGGTGGCGGGGGTACAGATACGCAGTATTTT.

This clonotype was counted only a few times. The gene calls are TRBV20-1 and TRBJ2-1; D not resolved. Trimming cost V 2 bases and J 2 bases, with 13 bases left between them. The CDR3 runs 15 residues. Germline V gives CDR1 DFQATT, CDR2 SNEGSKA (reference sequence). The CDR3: CSARNLGSTYNEQFF. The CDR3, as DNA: TGCAGTGCTAGAAACCTAGGCTCAACCTACAATGAGCAGTTCTTC.